The entry below gives a single TCR beta chain sequence along with its context. The record originates from a study of T cells after somatic rescue of genetic block. CDR3 length: 15 residues. Looked up from germline, CDR1 is SGHTS and CDR2 is YDEGEE. With 0 bases removed from V and 4 bases from J, the gap between germline ends came to 10 bases. Profiling relied on immunoSEQ multiplex PCR, and the TCRdb table lists in-frame clones only, not all of them. The sample has approximately 71,000 clones, 85% to 95% seen once. Material for sequencing was peripheral blood mononuclear cells (PBMCs). The TCR sequence derives from a man aged 40-49 years. The chain joins TRBV5-8 to TRBJ2-2; D gene ambiguous. Here the CDR3 DNA reads TGTGCCAGCAGCTTGGGTTGGCACACCACCGGGGAGCTGTTTTTT. Translation gives CASSLGWHTTGELFF.